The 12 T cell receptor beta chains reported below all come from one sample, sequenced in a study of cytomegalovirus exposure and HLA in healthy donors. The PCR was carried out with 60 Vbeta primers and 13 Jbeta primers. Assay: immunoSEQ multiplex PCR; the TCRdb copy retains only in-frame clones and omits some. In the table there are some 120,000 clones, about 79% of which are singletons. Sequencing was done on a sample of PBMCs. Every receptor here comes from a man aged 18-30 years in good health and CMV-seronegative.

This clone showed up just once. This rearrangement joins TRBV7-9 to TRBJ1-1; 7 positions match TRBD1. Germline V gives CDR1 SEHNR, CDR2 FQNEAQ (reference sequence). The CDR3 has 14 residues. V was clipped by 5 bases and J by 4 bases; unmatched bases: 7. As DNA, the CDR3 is TGTGCCAGCAGCCCTGGGACAGTGGCCACTGAAGCTTTCTTT. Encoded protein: CASSPGTVATEAFF.

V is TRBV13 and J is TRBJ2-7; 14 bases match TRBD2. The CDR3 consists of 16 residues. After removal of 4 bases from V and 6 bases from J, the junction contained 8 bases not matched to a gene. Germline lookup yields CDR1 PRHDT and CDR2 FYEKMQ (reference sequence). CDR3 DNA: TGTGCCAGCAGCTCAGTGGGACTAGCGGGAGAGGGCGAGCAGTACGTC. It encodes CASSSVGLAGEGEQYV.

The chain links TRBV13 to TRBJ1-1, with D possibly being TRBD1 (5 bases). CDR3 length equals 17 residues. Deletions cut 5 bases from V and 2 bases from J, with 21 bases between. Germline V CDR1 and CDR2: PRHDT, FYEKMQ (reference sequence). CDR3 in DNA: TGTGCCAGCAGCCTTACGCGACAGAACCGACCTAACACTGAAGCTTTCTTT. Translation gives CASSLTRQNRPNTEAFF.

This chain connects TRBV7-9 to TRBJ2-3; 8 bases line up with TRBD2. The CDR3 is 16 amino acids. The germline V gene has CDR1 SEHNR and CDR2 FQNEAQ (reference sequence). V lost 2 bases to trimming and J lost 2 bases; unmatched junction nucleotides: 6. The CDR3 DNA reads TGTGCCAGCAGCTTAACGGGCGGGAGGCCCACAGATACGCAGTATTTT. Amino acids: CASSLTGGRPTDTQYF. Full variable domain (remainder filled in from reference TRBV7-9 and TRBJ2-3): DTGVSQNPRHKITKRGQNVTFRCDPISEHNRLYWYRQTLGQGPEFLTYFQNEAQLEKSRLLSDRFSAERPKGSFSTLEIQRTEQGDSAMYLCASSLTGGRPTDTQYFGPGTRLTVL.

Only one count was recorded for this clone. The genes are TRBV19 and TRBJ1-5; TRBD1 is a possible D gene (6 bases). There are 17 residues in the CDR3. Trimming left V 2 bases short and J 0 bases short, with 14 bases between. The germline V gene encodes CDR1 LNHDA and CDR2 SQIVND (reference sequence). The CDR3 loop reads CASSIRDTLYSNQPQHF. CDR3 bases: TGTGCCAGTAGTATAAGGGACACCCTCTATAGCAATCAGCCCCAGCATTTT.

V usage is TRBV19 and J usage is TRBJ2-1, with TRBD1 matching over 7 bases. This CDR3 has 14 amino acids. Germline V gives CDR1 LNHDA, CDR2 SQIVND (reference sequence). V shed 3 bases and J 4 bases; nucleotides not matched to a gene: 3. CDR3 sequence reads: CASSMGDSYNEQFF. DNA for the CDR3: TGTGCCAGTAGTATGGGGGACAGTTACAATGAGCAGTTCTTC.

CDR3 loop: CASSQAGTGSDYGYTF. DNA of the CDR3: TGCGCCAGCAGCCAGGCCGGGACAGGGTCGGACTATGGCTACACCTTC. The chain couples TRBV4-1 to TRBJ1-2; TRBD1 matches at 9 bases. Germline lookup yields CDR1 MGHRA and CDR2 YSYEKL. This CDR3 is 16 amino acids long. V lost 3 bases and J lost 3; bases outside the gene matches: 8.

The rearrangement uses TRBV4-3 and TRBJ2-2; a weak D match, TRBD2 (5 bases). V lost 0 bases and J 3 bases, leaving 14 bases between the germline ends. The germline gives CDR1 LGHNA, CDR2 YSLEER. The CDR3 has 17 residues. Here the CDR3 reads CASSQDPGWGDTGELFF. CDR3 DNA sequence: TGCGCCAGCAGCCAAGATCCGGGGTGGGGAGACACCGGGGAGCTGTTTTTT.

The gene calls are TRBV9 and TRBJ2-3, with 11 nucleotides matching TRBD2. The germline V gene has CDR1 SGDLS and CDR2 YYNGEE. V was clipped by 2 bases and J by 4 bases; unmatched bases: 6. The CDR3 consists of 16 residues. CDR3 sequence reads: CASSVRLAGNSDTQYF. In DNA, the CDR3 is TGTGCCAGCAGCGTCCGACTAGCGGGAAACTCAGATACGCAGTATTTT.

The CDR3 DNA is TGTGCCAGCAGCGTTCTTAGCGAGGTTGCAGATACGCAGTATTTT. It encodes CASSVLSEVADTQYF. The rearrangement joins TRBV9 to TRBJ2-3; D possibly corresponds to TRBD2 (5 bases). The CDR3 length is 15 residues. Trimming cost V 2 bases and J 4 bases, with 14 bases left between them. Germline CDR1 SGDLS, CDR2 YYNGEE.

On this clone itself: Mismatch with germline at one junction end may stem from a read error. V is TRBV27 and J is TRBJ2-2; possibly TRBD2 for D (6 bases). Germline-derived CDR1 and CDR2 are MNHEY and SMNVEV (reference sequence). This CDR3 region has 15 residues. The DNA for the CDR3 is TGTGCCAGCAGTATCGGGGCCCCCTTTTCCGGGGGGCTGTTTTTT. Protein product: CASSIGAPFSGGLFF.

The CDR3 nucleotides are TGTGCCAGCAGTGAAACTAGGGCCTTGATTTTCACAGATACGCAGTATTTT. Amino acid sequence: CASSETRALIFTDTQYF. V usage is TRBV2 and J usage is TRBJ2-3; D perhaps matches TRBD2 (5 bases). There are 17 residues in the CDR3. Germline V gene data show CDR1 as SNHLY and CDR2 as FYNNEI. V dropped 2 bases and J dropped 2 bases, with 17 bases sitting between them.